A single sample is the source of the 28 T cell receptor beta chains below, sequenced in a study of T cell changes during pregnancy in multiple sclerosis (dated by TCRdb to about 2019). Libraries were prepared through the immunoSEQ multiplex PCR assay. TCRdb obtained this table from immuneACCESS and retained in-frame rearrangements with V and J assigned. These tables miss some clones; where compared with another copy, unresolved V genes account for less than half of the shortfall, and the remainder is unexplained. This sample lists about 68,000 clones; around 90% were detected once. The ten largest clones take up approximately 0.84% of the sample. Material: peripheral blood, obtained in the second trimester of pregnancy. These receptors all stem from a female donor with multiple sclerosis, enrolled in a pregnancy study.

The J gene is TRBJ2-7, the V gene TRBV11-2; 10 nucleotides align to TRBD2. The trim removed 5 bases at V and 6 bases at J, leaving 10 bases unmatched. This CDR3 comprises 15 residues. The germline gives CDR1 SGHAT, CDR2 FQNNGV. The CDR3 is CASSPQGGLAREQYF. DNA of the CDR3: TGTGCCAGCAGCCCACAGGGGGGACTAGCGCGCGAGCAGTACTTC.

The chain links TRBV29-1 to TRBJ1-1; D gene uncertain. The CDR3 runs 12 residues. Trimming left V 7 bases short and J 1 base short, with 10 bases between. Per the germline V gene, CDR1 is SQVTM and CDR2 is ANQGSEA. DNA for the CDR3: TGCAGCGCACGTGCTACGAACACTGAAGCTTTCTTT. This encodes CSARATNTEAFF.

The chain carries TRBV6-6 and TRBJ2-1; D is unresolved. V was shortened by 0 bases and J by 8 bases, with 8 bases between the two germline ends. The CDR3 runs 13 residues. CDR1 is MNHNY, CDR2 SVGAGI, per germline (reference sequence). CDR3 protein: CASSYSKPYEQFF. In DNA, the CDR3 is TGTGCCAGCAGTTACTCGAAGCCATATGAGCAGTTCTTC.

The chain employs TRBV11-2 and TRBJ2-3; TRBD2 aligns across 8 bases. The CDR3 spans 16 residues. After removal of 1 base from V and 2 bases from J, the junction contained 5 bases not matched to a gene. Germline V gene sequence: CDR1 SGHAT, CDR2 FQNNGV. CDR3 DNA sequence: TGTGCCAGCAGCTTAGGTCGGCGGGGGGACACAGATACGCAGTATTTT. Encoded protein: CASSLGRRGDTDTQYF.

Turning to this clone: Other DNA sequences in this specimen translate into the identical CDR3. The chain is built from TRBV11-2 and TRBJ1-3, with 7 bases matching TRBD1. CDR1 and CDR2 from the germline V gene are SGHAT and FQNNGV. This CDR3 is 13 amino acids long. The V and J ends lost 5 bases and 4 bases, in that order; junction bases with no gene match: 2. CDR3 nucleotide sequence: TGTGCCAGCAGCCGGGACAGCGGAAACACCATATATTTT. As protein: CASSRDSGNTIYF.

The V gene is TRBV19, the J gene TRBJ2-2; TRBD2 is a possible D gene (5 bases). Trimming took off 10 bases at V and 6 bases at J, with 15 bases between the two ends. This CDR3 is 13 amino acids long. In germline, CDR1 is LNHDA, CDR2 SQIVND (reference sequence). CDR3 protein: CATNGVSAGELFF. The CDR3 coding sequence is TGTGCCACCAACGGGGTGAGCGCCGGGGAGCTGTTTTTT.

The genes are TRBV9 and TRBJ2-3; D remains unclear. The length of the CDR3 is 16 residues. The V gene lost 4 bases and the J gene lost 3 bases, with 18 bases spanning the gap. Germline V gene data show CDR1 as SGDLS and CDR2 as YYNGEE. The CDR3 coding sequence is TGTGCCAGCAGCTTGTCTTCCGAGTTGAGTACAGATACGCAGTATTTT. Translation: CASSLSSELSTDTQYF.

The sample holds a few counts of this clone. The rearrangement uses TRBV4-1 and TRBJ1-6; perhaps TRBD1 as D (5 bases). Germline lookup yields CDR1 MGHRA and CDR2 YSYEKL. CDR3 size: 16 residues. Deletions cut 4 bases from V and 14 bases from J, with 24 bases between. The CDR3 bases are TGCGCCAGCAGCCCGGATTATGGAGGGGCCGGAGGGGCCCTCCACTTT. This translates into CASSPDYGGAGGALHF.

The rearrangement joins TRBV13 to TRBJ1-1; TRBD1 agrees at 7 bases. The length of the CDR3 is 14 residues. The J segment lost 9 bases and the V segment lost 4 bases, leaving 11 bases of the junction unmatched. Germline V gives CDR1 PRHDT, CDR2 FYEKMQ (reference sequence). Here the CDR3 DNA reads TGTGCCAGCAGCTCCCCGTTAGACAGGGCAAAAGCTTTCTTT. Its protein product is CASSSPLDRAKAFF.

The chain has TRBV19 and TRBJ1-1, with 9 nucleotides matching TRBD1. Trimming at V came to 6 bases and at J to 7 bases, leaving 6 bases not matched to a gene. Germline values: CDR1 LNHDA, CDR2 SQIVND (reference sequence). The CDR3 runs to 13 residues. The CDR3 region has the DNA TGTGCCAGTAGAAGGGACAGGGTCGGTGAAGCTTTCTTT. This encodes CASRRDRVGEAFF.

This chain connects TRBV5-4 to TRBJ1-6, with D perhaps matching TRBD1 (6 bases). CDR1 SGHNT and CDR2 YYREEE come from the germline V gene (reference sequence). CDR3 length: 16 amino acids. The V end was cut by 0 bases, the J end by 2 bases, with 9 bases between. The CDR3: CASSLGTAPYNSPLHF. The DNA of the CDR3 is TGTGCCAGCAGCTTGGGGACAGCGCCCTATAATTCACCCCTCCACTTT.

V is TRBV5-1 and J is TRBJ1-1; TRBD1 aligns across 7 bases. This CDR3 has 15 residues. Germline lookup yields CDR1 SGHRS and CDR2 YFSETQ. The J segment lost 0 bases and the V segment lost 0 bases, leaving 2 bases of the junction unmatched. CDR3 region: CASSLGQGLNTEAFF. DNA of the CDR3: TGCGCCAGCAGCTTGGGACAGGGTCTGAACACTGAAGCTTTCTTT. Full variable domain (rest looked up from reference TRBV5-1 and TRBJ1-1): KAGVTQTPRYLIKTRGQQVTLSCSPISGHRSVSWYQQTPGQGLQFLFEYFSETQRNKGNFPGRFSGRQFSNSRSEMNVSTLELGDSALYLCASSLGQGLNTEAFFGQGTRLTVV.

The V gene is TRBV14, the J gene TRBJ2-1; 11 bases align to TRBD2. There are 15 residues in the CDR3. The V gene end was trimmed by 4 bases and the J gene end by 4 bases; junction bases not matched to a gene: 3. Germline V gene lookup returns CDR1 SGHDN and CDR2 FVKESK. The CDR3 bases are TGTGCCAGCAGCCGAATAGCGGGGGGGTACAATGAGCAGTTCTTC. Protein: CASSRIAGGYNEQFF.

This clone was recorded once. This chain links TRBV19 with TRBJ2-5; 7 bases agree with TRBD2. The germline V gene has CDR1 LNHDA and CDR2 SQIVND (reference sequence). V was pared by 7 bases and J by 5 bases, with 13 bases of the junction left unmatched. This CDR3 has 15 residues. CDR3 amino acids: CASTKEGRGRETQYF. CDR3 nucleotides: TGTGCCAGTACCAAAGAGGGGAGGGGACGGGAGACCCAGTACTTC.

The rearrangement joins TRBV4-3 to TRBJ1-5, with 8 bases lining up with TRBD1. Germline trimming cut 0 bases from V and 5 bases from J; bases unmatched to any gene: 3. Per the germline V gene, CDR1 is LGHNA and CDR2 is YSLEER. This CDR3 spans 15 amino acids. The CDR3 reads CASSQDMDRDQPQHF. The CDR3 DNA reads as TGCGCCAGCAGCCAAGATATGGACAGGGATCAGCCCCAGCATTTT.

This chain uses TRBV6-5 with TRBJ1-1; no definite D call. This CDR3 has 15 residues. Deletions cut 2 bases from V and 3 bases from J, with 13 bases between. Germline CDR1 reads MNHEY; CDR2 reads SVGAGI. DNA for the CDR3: TGTGCCAGCAGTTACGAGGCCGGGTGGGACACTGAAGCTTTCTTT. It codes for CASSYEAGWDTEAFF.

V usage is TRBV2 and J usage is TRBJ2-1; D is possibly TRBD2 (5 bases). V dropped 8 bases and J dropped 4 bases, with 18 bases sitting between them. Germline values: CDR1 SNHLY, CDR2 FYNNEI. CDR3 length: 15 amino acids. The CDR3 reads CASHTVDGGYNEQFF. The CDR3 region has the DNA TGTGCCAGCCATACCGTGGACGGAGGATACAATGAGCAGTTCTTC.

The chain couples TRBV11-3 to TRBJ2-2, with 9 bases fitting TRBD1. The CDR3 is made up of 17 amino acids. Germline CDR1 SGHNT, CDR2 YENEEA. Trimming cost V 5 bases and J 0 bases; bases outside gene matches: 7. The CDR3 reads CASSLDRGGSNTGELFF. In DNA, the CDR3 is TGTGCCAGCAGCCTGGACAGGGGAGGCTCGAACACCGGGGAGCTGTTTTTT.

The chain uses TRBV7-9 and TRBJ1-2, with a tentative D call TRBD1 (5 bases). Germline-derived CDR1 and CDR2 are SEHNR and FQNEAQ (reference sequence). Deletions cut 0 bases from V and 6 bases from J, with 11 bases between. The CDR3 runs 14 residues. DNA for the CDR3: TGTGCCAGCAGCTTAGCGAACCAGGGCCATGGCTACACCTTC. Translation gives CASSLANQGHGYTF.

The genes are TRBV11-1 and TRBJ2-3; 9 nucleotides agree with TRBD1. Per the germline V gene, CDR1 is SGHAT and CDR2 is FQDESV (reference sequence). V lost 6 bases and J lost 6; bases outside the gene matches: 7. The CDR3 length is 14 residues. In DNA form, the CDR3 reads TGTGCCAGCAGTCGACAGGGGGTAGGGGATACGCAGTATTTT. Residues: CASSRQGVGDTQYF.

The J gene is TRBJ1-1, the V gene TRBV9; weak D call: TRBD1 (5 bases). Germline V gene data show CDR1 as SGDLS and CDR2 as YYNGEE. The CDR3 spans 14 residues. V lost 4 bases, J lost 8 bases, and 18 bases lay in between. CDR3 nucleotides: TGTGCCAGCAGCATCTCCAGGGATTTTAAAGAAGCTTTCTTT. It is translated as CASSISRDFKEAFF.

CDR3 nucleotide sequence: TGTGCCAGCTCACCAACTACAGGAGGGGCCGAGCAGTACTTC. Translating gives CASSPTTGGAEQYF. This chain joins TRBV18 and TRBJ2-7; D may be TRBD2 (6 bases). The CDR3 is 14 residues long. Germline-derived CDR1 and CDR2 are KGHSH and LQKENI. The V and J ends lost 2 bases and 6 bases respectively, with 14 bases between them.

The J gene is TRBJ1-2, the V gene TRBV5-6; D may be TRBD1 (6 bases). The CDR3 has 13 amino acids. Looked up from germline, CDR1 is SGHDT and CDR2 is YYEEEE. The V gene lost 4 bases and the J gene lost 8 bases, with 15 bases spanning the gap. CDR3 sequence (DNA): TGTGCCAGCAGCCCCCGCAGGGGTAGCGGCTACACCTTC. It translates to CASSPRRGSGYTF.

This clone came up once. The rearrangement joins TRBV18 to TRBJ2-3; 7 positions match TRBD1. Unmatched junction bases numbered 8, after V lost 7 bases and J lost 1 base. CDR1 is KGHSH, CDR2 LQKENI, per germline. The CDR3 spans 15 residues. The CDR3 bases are TGTGCCAGCTTTCGGCGACAGGGAGGCACAGATACGCAGTATTTT. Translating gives CASFRRQGGTDTQYF.

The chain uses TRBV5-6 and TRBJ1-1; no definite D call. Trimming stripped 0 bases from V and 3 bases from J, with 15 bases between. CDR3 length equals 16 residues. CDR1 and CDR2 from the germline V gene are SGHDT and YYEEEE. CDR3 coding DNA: TGTGCCAGCAGCTTGGCCTTTGTTCGCGATCACACTGAAGCTTTCTTT. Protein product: CASSLAFVRDHTEAFF.

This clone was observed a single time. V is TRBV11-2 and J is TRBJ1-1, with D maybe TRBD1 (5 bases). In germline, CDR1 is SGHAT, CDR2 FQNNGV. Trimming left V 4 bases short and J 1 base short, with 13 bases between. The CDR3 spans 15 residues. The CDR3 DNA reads TGTGCCAGCAGCTACCGACAGTTTGGGAACACTGAAGCTTTCTTT. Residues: CASSYRQFGNTEAFF.

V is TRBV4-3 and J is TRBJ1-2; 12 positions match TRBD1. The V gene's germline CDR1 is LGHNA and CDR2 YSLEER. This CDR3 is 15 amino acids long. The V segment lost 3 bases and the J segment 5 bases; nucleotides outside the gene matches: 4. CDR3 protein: CASSQGQGAAYGYTF. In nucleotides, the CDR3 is TGCGCCAGCAGCCAGGGACAGGGGGCAGCATATGGCTACACCTTC.

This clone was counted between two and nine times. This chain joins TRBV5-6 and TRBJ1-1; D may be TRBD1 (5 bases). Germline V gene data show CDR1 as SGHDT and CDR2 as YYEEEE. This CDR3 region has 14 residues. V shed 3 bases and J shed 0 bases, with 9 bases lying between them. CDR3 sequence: CASSYPRVNTEAFF. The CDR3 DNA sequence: TGTGCCAGCAGCTATCCCAGGGTGAACACTGAAGCTTTCTTT.